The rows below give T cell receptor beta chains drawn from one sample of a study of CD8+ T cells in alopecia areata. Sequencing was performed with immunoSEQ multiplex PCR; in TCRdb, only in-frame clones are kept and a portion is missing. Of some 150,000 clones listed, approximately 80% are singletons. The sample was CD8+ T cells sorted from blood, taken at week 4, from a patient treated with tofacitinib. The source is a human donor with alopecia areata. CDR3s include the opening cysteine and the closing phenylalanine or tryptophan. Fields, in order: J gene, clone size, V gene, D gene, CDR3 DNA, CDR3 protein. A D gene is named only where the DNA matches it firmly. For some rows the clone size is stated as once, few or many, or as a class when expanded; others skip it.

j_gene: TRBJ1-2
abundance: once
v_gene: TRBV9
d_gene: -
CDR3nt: TGTGCCAGCAGCTTAGGACTTTACTATGGCTACACCTTC
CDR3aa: CASSLGLYYGYTF

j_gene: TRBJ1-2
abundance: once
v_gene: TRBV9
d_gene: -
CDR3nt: TGTGCCAGCAGCGCCCCTAGGGATGGCTACACCTTC
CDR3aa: CASSAPRDGYTF

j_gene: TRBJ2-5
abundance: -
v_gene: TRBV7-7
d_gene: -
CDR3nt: TGTGCTAGCGGACTGGGGCGGGGAGAGACCCAGTACTTC
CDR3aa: CASGLGRGETQYF

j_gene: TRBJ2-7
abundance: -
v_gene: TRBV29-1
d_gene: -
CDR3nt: TGCAGCGTCCCGGGACCGCCAACCTACGAGCAGTACTTC
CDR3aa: CSVPGPPTYEQYF

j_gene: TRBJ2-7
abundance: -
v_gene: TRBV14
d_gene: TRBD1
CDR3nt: TGTGCCAGCAGCCAGGGACAGGCCTACGAGCAGTACTTC
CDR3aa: CASSQGQAYEQYF

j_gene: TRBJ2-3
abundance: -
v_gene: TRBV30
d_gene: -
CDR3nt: TGTGCCTGGAGTCTATCAGGGGGCACAGATACGCAGTATTTT
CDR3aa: CAWSLSGGTDTQYF

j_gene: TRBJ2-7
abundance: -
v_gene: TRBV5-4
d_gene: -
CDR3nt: TGTGCCAGCAGCTTGGTTCGGGGGCACGAGCAGTACTTC
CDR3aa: CASSLVRGHEQYF

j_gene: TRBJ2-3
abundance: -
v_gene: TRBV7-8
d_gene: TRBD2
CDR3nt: TGTGCCAGCAGCTCCCTCGCGACTAGCGGGCCGTTTAGCACAGATACGCAGTATTTT
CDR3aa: CASSSLATSGPFSTDTQYF

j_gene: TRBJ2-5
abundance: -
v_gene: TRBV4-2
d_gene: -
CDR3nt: TGTGCCAGCAGCCAAGTCGGGGGAGCGGGTCAAGAGACCCAGTACTTC
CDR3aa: CASSQVGGAGQETQYF

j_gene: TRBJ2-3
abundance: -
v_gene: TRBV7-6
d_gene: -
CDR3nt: TGTGCCAGCAGTTTAGAGGTGGATGGGACAGATACGCAGTATTTT
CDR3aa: CASSLEVDGTDTQYF

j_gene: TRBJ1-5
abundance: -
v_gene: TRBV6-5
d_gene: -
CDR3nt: TGTGCCAGCGGACCGGGGCCCGTTGGGCCCCAGCATTTT
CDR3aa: CASGPGPVGPQHF

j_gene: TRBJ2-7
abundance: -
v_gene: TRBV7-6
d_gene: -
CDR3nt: TGTGCCAGCAGCTTAGGGACGGGATACGAGCAGTACTTC
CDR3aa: CASSLGTGYEQYF

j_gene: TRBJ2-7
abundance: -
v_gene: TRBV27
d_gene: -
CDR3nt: TGTGCCAGCAGTTTAAATGATAAACAGGAGTCCCACTTC
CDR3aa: CASSLNDKQESHF

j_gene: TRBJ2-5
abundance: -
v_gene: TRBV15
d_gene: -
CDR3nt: TGTGCCACCAGCATCGATCGGGGAGGAAAGACCCAGTACTTC
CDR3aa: CATSIDRGGKTQYF

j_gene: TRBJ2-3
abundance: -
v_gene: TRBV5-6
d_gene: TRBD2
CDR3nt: TGTGCCAGCAGCTTTACTAGCGGGGGGGCTACAGATACGCAGTATTTT
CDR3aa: CASSFTSGGATDTQYF

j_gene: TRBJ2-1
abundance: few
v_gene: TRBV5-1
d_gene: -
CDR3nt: TGCGCCAGCAGCTTGGTACCACTCAATGAGCAGTTCTTC
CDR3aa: CASSLVPLNEQFF

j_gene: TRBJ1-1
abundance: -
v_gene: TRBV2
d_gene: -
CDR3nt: TGTGCCAGCAGTGGTGAGGGATCAAACACTGAAGCTTTCTTT
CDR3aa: CASSGEGSNTEAFF

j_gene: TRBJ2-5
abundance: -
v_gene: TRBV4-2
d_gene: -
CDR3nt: TGTGCCAGCAGCCAAGGACGGGGGCTACAGTACTTC
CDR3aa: CASSQGRGLQYF

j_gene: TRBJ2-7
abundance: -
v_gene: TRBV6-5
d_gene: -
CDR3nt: TGTGCCAGCAGTTCGACAGAGGAGTCCTACGAGCAGTACTTC
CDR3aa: CASSSTEESYEQYF

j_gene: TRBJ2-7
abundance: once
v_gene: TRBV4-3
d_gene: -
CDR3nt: TGCGCCAGCAGCCAAGACAACGACTACGAGCAGTACTTC
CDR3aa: CASSQDNDYEQYF

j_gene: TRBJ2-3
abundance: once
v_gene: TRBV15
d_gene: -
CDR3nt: TGTGCCACCAGTGCCCTCTCCGCGGGGGCCTACACAGATACGCAGTATTTT
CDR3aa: CATSALSAGAYTDTQYF

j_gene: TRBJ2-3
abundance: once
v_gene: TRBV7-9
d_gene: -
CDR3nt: TGTGCCAGCAGCAGTAGCTTGCGGGATTCATCAGATACGCAGTATTTT
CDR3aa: CASSSSLRDSSDTQYF

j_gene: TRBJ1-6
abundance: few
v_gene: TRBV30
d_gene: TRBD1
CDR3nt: TGTGCCTGGAGTGCGGGACAGCCTAATTCACCCCTCCACTTT
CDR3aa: CAWSAGQPNSPLHF

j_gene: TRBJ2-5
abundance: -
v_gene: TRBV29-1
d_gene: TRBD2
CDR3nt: TGCAGCGTTGAAGGACTAGCGGGGGGCCAGGGAGAGACCCAGTACTTC
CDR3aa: CSVEGLAGGQGETQYF

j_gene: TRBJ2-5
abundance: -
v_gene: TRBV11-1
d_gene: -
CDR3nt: TGTGCCAGCAGCTTAAGAGGTTATCCGGAAGAGACCCAGTACTTC
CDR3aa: CASSLRGYPEETQYF

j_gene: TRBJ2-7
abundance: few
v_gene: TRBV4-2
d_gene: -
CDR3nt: TGTGCCAGCAGCCAAGATCGCGGACTGGCCTACGAGCAGTACTTC
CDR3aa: CASSQDRGLAYEQYF

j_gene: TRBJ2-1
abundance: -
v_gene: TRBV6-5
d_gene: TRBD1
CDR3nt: TGTGCCAGCAAAGCCCAGGGGGACCCCTACAATGAGCAGTTCTTC
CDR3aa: CASKAQGDPYNEQFF

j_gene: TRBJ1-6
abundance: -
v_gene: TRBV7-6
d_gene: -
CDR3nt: TGTGCCAGCAGCTTAGAGATGTCTGGCTCCTATAATTCACCCCTCCACTTT
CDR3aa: CASSLEMSGSYNSPLHF

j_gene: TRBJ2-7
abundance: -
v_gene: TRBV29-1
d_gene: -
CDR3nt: TGCAGCGTGAGGGACCCCCTCAGGTACGAGCAGTACTTC
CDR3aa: CSVRDPLRYEQYF

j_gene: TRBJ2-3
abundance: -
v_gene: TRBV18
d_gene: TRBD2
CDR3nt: TGTGCCAGCCCCCCATTAGCTCTAGCGGTGAACACAGATACGCAGTATTTT
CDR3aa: CASPPLALAVNTDTQYF

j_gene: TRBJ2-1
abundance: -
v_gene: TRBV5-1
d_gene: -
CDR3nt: TGCGCCAGCAGCTTGGCCCTAGTCTACAATGAGCAGTTCTTC
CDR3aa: CASSLALVYNEQFF

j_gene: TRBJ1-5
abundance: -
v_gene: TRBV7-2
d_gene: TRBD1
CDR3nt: TGTGCCAGCAGCTTAGGCGGGACAGGGAGCAATCAGCCCCAGCATTTT
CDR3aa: CASSLGGTGSNQPQHF

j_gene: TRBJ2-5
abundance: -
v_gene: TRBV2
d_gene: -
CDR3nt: TGTGCCGTCTGGTCTAGCTACCTGAAGACCCAGTACTTC
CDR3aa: CAVWSSYLKTQYF

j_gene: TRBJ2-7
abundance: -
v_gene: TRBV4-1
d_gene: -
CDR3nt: TGCGCCAGCAGCCAAGAGTCGCCCAAGGGGGAGCAGTACTTC
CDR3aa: CASSQESPKGEQYF

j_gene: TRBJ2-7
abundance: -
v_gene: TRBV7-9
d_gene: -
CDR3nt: TGTGCCAGCAGCTTAAAGAGCTCCTACGAGCAGTACTTC
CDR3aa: CASSLKSSYEQYF

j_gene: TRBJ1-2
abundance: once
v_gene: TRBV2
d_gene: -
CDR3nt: TGTGCCAGCAGTGAGGAGGGGCTTAACTATGGCTACACCTTC
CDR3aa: CASSEEGLNYGYTF

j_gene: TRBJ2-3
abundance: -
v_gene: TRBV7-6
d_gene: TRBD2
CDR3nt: TGTGCCAGCAGCTCGACTAGCTACGCAGATACGCAGTATTTT
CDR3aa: CASSSTSYADTQYF

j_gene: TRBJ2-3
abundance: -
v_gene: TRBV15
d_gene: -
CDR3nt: TGTGCCACCAGCAGACCCCTGGAGAGTGCGACAGACACAGATACGCAGTATTTT
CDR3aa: CATSRPLESATDTDTQYF

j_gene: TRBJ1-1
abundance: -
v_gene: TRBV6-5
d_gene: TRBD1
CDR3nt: TGTGCCAGCAGTTATGACAGGGGTCTTACTGAAGCTTTCTTT
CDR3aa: CASSYDRGLTEAFF

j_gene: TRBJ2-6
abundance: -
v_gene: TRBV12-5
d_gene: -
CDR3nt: TGTGCTAGTGGTTTGAGCGGGTCAGGGGATGGGGCCAACGTCCTGACTTTC
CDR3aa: CASGLSGSGDGANVLTF

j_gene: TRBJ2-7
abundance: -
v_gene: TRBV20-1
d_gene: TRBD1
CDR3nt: TGCAGTGCCCGGGACAGCTACGAGCAGTACTTC
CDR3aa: CSARDSYEQYF

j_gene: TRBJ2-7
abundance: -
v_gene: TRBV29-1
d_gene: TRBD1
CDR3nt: TGCAGCGTTCAGCGACAGGGCAACGAGCAGTACTTC
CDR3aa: CSVQRQGNEQYF